The 21 T cell receptor beta chains listed next were all sequenced from one sample in a study of spatial heterogeneity in lung cancer. TCRdb recomputed calls from the 5' RACE reads with MiXCR, one row per CDR3 protein. This table has about 52,000 distinct CDR3 sequences, less than 9% appearing once. Time point described: blood at routine non-recurrence follow-up after resection. Material for sequencing was whole RNA from tumor, nontumor lung or frozen PBMC, left unsorted. Source: PBMCs, taken at follow-up. Receptor source: a female donor with early-stage non-small cell lung cancer.

This chain joins TRBV20-1 and TRBJ2-7; no firm D call. This CDR3 has 13 amino acids. Germline assignment: CDR1 DFQATT and CDR2 SNEGSKA (reference sequence). V lost 2 bases, J lost 0 bases, and 8 bases lay in between. CDR3 in DNA: TGCAGTGCTAGAACCCCGAGCTCCTACGAGCAGTACTTC. Translated: CSARTPSSYEQYF.

This clonotype was detected ten times or more. The chain combines TRBV6-2 or TRBV6-3 with TRBJ1-2; 8 nucleotides match TRBD1. CDR1 is MNHEY, CDR2 SVGEGT, per germline. The CDR3 runs to 15 residues. The trim removed 5 bases at V and 4 bases at J, leaving 9 bases unmatched. CDR3 protein: CASSHPQGARYGYTF. CDR3 DNA sequence: TGTGCCAGCAGTCATCCTCAGGGGGCTCGCTATGGCTACACCTTC.

This clonotype was counted ten times or more. The CDR3 coding sequence is TGTGCCAGCAGGTCCCCGACAGGGGAGGGCACTGAAGCTTTCTTT. Residues: CASRSPTGEGTEAFF. The chain couples TRBV6-2 or TRBV6-3 to TRBJ1-1; 8 bases fit TRBD1. The V gene's germline CDR1 is MNHEY and CDR2 SVGEGT. The CDR3 spans 15 residues. The V gene end was trimmed by 6 bases and the J gene end by 4 bases; junction bases not matched to a gene: 10.

The sample holds a few counts of this clonotype. The chain links TRBV27 to TRBJ2-5; weak D call: TRBD1 (6 bases). Per germline, CDR1 MNHEY and CDR2 SMNVEV (reference sequence). The CDR3 has 14 amino acids. Trimming cost V 1 base and J 4 bases, with 10 bases left between them. In nucleotides, the CDR3 is TGTGCCAGCAGTTTATGGGGGCGGGCAGAGACCCAGTACTTC. Protein product: CASSLWGRAETQYF.

V gene TRBV28 combines with J gene TRBJ2-7; D remains ambiguous. The CDR3 runs to 12 residues. V was shortened by 5 bases and J by 2 bases, with 7 bases between the two germline ends. The germline CDR1 and CDR2 sequences are MDHEN and SYDVKM. The DNA of the CDR3 is TGTGCCAGCAGTGCGATCCCCTACGAGCAGTACTTC. Translating gives CASSAIPYEQYF.

There are a few counts of this clonotype. This chain connects TRBV2 to TRBJ1-4; 8 nucleotides agree with TRBD1. This CDR3 comprises 13 residues. Germline V CDR1 and CDR2: SNHLY, FYNNEI. Trimming cost V 11 bases and J 3 bases; bases outside gene matches: 5. The CDR3 DNA is TGTGCCGGGGCCAGGGGGCCTAATGAAAAACTGTTTTTT. Amino acid sequence: CAGARGPNEKLFF.

This clonotype occurred many times. The rearrangement joins TRBV7-2 to TRBJ2-7; 8 bases are shared with TRBD2. J gave up 5 bases and V 3 bases, and 6 bases lay outside the gene matches. Looked up from germline, CDR1 is SGHTA and CDR2 is FQGNSA. The CDR3 totals 14 residues. CDR3: CASSFTGTSNEQYF. CDR3 nucleotide sequence: TGTGCCAGCAGCTTTACCGGGACTAGTAACGAGCAGTACTTC.

This chain joins TRBV7-2 and TRBJ1-4; 8 nucleotides agree with TRBD1. The CDR3 length is 15 residues. V shed 2 bases and J 7 bases; nucleotides not matched to a gene: 6. Germline V gene lookup returns CDR1 SGHTA and CDR2 FQGNSA. DNA for the CDR3: TGTGCCAGCAGCTTATCACAGGGGGGCGGTGAAAAACTGTTTTTT. Encoded protein: CASSLSQGGGEKLFF.

This clonotype was seen many times. The genes are TRBV29-1 and TRBJ2-7, with 8 positions matching TRBD1. Germline CDR1 SQVTM, CDR2 ANQGSEA. This CDR3 has 12 residues. Unmatched junction bases numbered 2, after V lost 4 bases and J lost 3 bases. DNA of the CDR3: TGCAGCGTTGTCAGGGGGCGCTACGAGCAGTACTTC. It yields the protein CSVVRGRYEQYF.

This chain joins TRBV20-1 and TRBJ1-2; TRBD1 might be the D (6 bases). The V and J ends lost 3 bases and 7 bases respectively, with 18 bases between them. There are 14 residues in the CDR3. Germline CDR1 DFQATT, CDR2 SNEGSKA (reference sequence). CDR3 bases: TGCAGTGCTAGGGGAGCCCACAGGGAAGGTGGCTACACCTTC. This codes for CSARGAHREGGYTF.

In this sample, this clonotype turned up a few times. The chain combines TRBV5-1 with TRBJ2-6; TRBD1 agrees at 7 bases. CDR1 and CDR2 from the germline V gene are SGHRS and YFSETQ. Unmatched junction bases numbered 7, after V lost 7 bases and J lost 0 bases. The CDR3 is made up of 16 amino acids. CDR3 region: CASSDRERSGANVLTF. The CDR3 nucleotides are TGCGCCAGCTCCGACAGGGAGCGCTCTGGGGCCAACGTCCTGACTTTC. Complete variable domain (other parts from reference TRBV5-1 and TRBJ2-6): KAGVTQTPRYLIKTRGQQVTLSCSPISGHRSVSWYQQTPGQGLQFLFEYFSETQRNKGNFPGRFSGRQFSNSRSEMNVSTLELGDSALYLCASSDRERSGANVLTFGAGSRLTVL.

This clonotype was found many times. The chain employs TRBV7-2 and TRBJ2-7; 12 bases are shared with TRBD2. CDR1 and CDR2 (germline): SGHTA, FQGNSA. The CDR3 is 13 residues long. V was pared by 5 bases and J by 4 bases, with 0 bases of the junction left unmatched. The CDR3 is CASSTSGGYEQYF. CDR3 in DNA: TGTGCCAGCAGCACTAGCGGGGGGTACGAGCAGTACTTC.

To note about this clonotype: A much larger clone is a single base away; this may be a read error. The rearrangement links TRBV6-2 or TRBV6-3 to TRBJ2-5; no clear D. This CDR3 region has 13 residues. CDR1 and CDR2 from the germline V gene are MNHEY and SVGEGT. The CDR3 bases are TGTGCCGGCAGTCACCGGTACCAAGAGACCCAGTACTTC. Translating it yields CAGSHRYQETQYF.

This clonotype was seen a few times. The rearrangement uses TRBV18 and TRBJ2-3, with TRBD2 matching 8 bases. From germline, CDR1 is KGHSH and CDR2 LQKENI. With 3 bases clipped from V and 1 base from J, the junction kept 3 bases outside the gene matches. The CDR3 is 15 residues long. CDR3 in amino acids: CASSPSGAGTDTQYF. The CDR3 region has the DNA TGTGCCAGCTCACCTAGCGGGGCCGGCACAGATACGCAGTATTTT.

This clonotype was seen more than once but under ten times. This chain joins TRBV6-1 and TRBJ1-2; no definite D call. The CDR3 totals 13 residues. Germline values: CDR1 MNHNS, CDR2 SASEGT. The ends were cut back, 1 base at V and 1 base at J, with 4 bases in the middle. The CDR3 spells CASSEDSNYGYTF. CDR3 nucleotide sequence: TGTGCCAGCAGTGAAGACAGTAACTATGGCTACACCTTC.

This clonotype came up many times. This chain connects TRBV7-2 to TRBJ2-6; D gene ambiguous. The germline gives CDR1 SGHTA, CDR2 FQGNSA. The CDR3 spans 14 residues. V lost 2 bases to trimming and J lost 4 bases, with 6 bases between them. Written as DNA, the CDR3 is TGTGCCAGCAGCTTAACTCAGGGGGCCAACGTCCTGACTTTC. Its translation is CASSLTQGANVLTF.

This chain joins TRBV6-5 and TRBJ1-5; no definite D call. The CDR3 runs to 15 residues. V dropped 2 bases and J dropped 3 bases, with 11 bases sitting between them. In germline, CDR1 is MNHEY, CDR2 SVGAGI. CDR3 sequence reads: CASSYTGSLNQPQHF. CDR3 coding DNA: TGTGCCAGCAGTTACACGGGAAGCCTCAATCAGCCCCAGCATTTT.

This clonotype showed up just a few times. An end of the junction does not agree with germline; a read error may underlie this. V is TRBV7-9 and J is TRBJ1-1; no clear D gene. This CDR3 comprises 12 residues. Germline loops: CDR1 SEHNR, CDR2 FQNEAQ (reference sequence). CDR3 nucleotide sequence: TGTGCCAGCACCTTATCGAACACTGAAGCTTTCTTT. Amino acids: CASTLSNTEAFF.

At least ten counts were recorded for this clonotype. This rearrangement joins TRBV24-1 to TRBJ1-5; 9 bases are shared with TRBD1. V lost 9 bases and J lost 7; bases outside the gene matches: 12. CDR3 size: 15 residues. The V gene's germline CDR1 is KGHDR and CDR2 SFDVKD. The CDR3 sequence is CATSSGTGSSQPQHF. DNA for the CDR3: TGTGCCACCTCGTCCGGGACAGGGTCCTCGCAGCCCCAGCATTTT.

The chain recombines TRBV5-5 with TRBJ2-4; D is unresolved. V was shortened by 7 bases and J by 0 bases, with 14 bases between the two germline ends. The CDR3 contains 15 residues. Looked up from germline, CDR1 is SGHKS and CDR2 is YYEKEE (reference sequence). Here the CDR3 DNA reads TGTGCCAGCGGTGTGATGGGTTTAGCCAAAAACATTCAGTACTTC. It translates to CASGVMGLAKNIQYF. The full variable domain, rest sourced from reference TRBV5-5 and TRBJ2-4, is DAGVTQSPTHLIKTRGQQVTLRCSPISGHKSVSWYQQVLGQGPQFIFQYYEKEERGRGNFPDRFSARQFPNYSSELNVNALLLGDSALYLCASGVMGLAKNIQYFGAGTRLSVL.

Ten or more counts support this clonotype. The chain has TRBV29-1 and TRBJ2-3, with D hard to call. Germline-derived CDR1 and CDR2 are SQVTM and ANQGSEA. This CDR3 comprises 12 residues. The V gene lost 3 bases and the J gene lost 2 bases, with 6 bases spanning the gap. The CDR3 region is CSVDPSTDTQYF. CDR3 sequence (DNA): TGCAGCGTTGACCCTTCCACAGATACGCAGTATTTT.